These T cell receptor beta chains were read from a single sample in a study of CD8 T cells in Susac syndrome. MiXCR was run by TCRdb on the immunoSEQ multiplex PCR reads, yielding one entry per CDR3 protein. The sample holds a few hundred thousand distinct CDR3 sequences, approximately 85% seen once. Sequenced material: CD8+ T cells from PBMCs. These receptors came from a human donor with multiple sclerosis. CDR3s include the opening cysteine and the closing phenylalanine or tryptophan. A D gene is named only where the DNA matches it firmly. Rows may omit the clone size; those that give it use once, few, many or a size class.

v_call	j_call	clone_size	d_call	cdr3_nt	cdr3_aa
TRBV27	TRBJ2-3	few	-	TGTGCCAGCAGTCACACAGGCGGTAGCACAGATACGCAGTATTTT	CASSHTGGSTDTQYF
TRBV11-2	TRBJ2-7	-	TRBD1	TGTGCCAGCAGCTTAGAGGGGGGACAGGCCTACGAGCAGTACTTC	CASSLEGGQAYEQYF
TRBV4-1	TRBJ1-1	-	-	TGCGCCAGCAGCCAAGCGGGTAATACGAACACTGAAGCTTTCTTT	CASSQAGNTNTEAFF
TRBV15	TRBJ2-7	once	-	TGTGCCACCAGCAACGGGGATTATTACGAGCAGTACTTC	CATSNGDYYEQYF
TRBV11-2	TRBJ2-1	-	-	TGTGCCAGCAGCTTAGGGGTTAATGAGCAGTTCTTC	CASSLGVNEQFF
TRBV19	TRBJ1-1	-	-	TGTGCCAGTAGTCCCGCAGGGGTCGGGACTGAAGCTTTCTTT	CASSPAGVGTEAFF
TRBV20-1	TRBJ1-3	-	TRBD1	TGCAGTGCTGGAGGACAGGACCCTGGAAACACCATATATTTT	CSAGGQDPGNTIYF
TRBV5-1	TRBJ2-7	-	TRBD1	TGCGCCAGCAGCTTACTACAGGGGACCCACGAGCAGTACTTC	CASSLLQGTHEQYF
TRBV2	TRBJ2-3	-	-	TGTGCCAGCTTCGGGCCGACAGATACGCAGTATTTT	CASFGPTDTQYF
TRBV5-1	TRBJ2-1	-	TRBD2	TGCGCCAGCAGCTTCGATCAGCGGGGCTCCTACAATGAGCAGTTCTTC	CASSFDQRGSYNEQFF
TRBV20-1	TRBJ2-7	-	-	TGCAGTGCCTTACCTATATACCTGAATCACTACGAGCAGTACTTC	CSALPIYLNHYEQYF
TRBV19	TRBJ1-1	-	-	TGTGCCAGTAGTATTTTTGGCACTGAAGCTTTCTTT	CASSIFGTEAFF
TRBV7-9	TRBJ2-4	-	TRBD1	TGTGCCAGCAGCCAGGGACAGGACAAAAACATTCAGTACTTC	CASSQGQDKNIQYF
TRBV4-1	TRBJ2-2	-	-	TGCGCCAGCAGCCAAGATTGGGGAACGGGAAACACCGGGGAGCTGTTTTTT	CASSQDWGTGNTGELFF
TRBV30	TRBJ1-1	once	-	TGTGCCTGGAGCCCCGGGTCGAACACTGAAGCTTTCTTT	CAWSPGSNTEAFF
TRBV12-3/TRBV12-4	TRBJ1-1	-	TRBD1	TGTGCCAGCAGTCCGACAGGGTCTGAAGCTTTCTTT	CASSPTGSEAFF
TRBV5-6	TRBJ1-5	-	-	TGTGCCAGCAGCTTGTCGCGGGAGAGACATCAGCCCCAGCATTTT	CASSLSRERHQPQHF
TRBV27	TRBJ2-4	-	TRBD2	TGTGCCAGCAGTGCCCTTTTGGCGGGAGGCATCGGAAACATTCAGTACTTC	CASSALLAGGIGNIQYF